The 6 T cell receptor beta chains reported below all come from one sample, sequenced in a study of blood T cell repertoires in COVID-19 (dated by TCRdb to 2020 to 2022). Library creation used the immunoSEQ multiplex PCR assay. TCRdb provides this immuneACCESS table in a form limited to in-frame rearrangements. Some clones are lacking; in checked studies, under half of them reflect an unresolved V gene, and why the rest are absent is not known. The sample table holds around 64,000 clones, of which roughly 93% were seen once. The top ten clones comprise 1.6% of the sample. Sequenced sample: peripheral blood. These receptor sequences come from a human donor in a cohort sampled during active COVID-19.

The chain links TRBV20-1 to TRBJ2-7; D is unresolved. The CDR3 loop spans 11 amino acids. The germline CDR1 and CDR2 sequences are DFQATT and SNEGSKA (reference sequence). The V end lost 2 bases, the J end lost 1 base, and 3 bases lay between the germline ends. The chain's CDR3 is CSARQSYEQYF. CDR3 DNA sequence: TGCAGTGCTAGACAGTCCTACGAGCAGTACTTC.

CDR3: CASSRTTYNSPLHF. The CDR3 nucleotides read TGTGCCAGCAGTAGGACAACTTATAATTCACCCCTCCACTTT. The chain is built from TRBV28 and TRBJ1-6, with TRBD1 as a possible D gene (5 bases). This CDR3 is built from 14 residues. Germline V gene lookup returns CDR1 MDHEN and CDR2 SYDVKM. The V end lost 5 bases, the J end lost 4 bases, and 9 bases lay between the germline ends.

The J gene is TRBJ2-5, the V gene TRBV4-3; D possibly corresponds to TRBD2 (6 bases). V lost 0 bases and J 7 bases, leaving 15 bases between the germline ends. The CDR3 is 15 residues long. Looked up from germline, CDR1 is LGHNA and CDR2 is YSLEER. The CDR3 DNA reads TGCGCCAGCAGCCAAGAGGGACTCCTACCGGGGACCCAGTACTTC. Residues: CASSQEGLLPGTQYF.

The chain employs TRBV6-5 and TRBJ1-2; 10 bases fit TRBD1. V lost 8 bases and J lost 2; bases outside the gene matches: 2. Germline values: CDR1 MNHEY, CDR2 SVGAGI. CDR3 size: 13 residues. CDR3 amino acids: CASGTGENYGYTF. In DNA form, the CDR3 reads TGTGCCAGCGGGACAGGGGAAAACTATGGCTACACCTTC.

The V call is TRBV19, the J call TRBJ1-1; D is unclear. This CDR3 contains 13 residues. Germline-derived CDR1 and CDR2 are LNHDA and SQIVND (reference sequence). The V gene lost 5 bases and the J gene lost 3 bases, with 10 bases spanning the gap. CDR3 sequence (DNA): TGTGCCAGTAGTTTCGCGAGGGACACTGAAGCTTTCTTT. Translating gives CASSFARDTEAFF.

The rearrangement links TRBV15 to TRBJ1-1; D not resolved. Trimming cost V 3 bases and J 11 bases, with 16 bases left between them. The CDR3 consists of 13 residues. Germline CDR1 and CDR2: LNHNV and YYDKDF (reference sequence). The CDR3 here is CATSSPTRLRAFF. DNA of the CDR3: TGTGCCACCAGCAGTCCGACAAGGCTCCGCGCTTTCTTT.